Following are 5 T cell receptor beta chains from one sample sequenced in a study of control samples from healthy donors and cancer patients. Some clones are missing from TCRdb's copy, which holds only in-frame ones; the method was immunoSEQ multiplex PCR. This sample has roughly 190,000 clones, with 91% found just once. The sequenced material came from blood. The receptors were sampled from a woman between 25 and 40 years old in good health.

This chain links TRBV5-4 with TRBJ1-2, with unresolved D. Trimming shortened V by 0 bases and J by 2 bases, and 8 bases separated the two germline ends. The CDR3 sequence is 14 residues long. Germline loops: CDR1 SGHNT, CDR2 YYREEE (reference sequence). CDR3 sequence: CASSLADPNYGYTF. The CDR3 nucleotides read TGTGCCAGCAGCTTGGCAGATCCAAACTATGGCTACACCTTC.

A word on this clone: Other DNA sequences in the same sample also yield this CDR3. The V call is TRBV4-1, the J call TRBJ1-5; no firm D call. The germline gives CDR1 MGHRA, CDR2 YSYEKL. The CDR3 has 17 amino acids. The V end was cut by 0 bases, the J end by 0 bases, with 12 bases between. In DNA form, the CDR3 reads TGCGCCAGCAGCCAAGATCCGGGTAGATATAGCAATCAGCCCCAGCATTTT. It specifies CASSQDPGRYSNQPQHF.

The chain combines TRBV3-1 (or the pseudogene TRBV3-2) with TRBJ1-3; maybe TRBD1 (6 bases). V lost 3 bases and J 0 bases, leaving 9 bases between the germline ends. The CDR3 covers 15 residues. CDR1 is LGHDT, CDR2 YNNKEL, per germline (reference sequence). CDR3 amino acids: CASSQGAASGNTIYF. CDR3 sequence (DNA): TGTGCCAGCAGCCAGGGGGCGGCCTCTGGAAACACCATATATTTT.

The rearrangement uses TRBV7-2 and TRBJ2-5, with D possibly matching TRBD2 (5 bases). Germline V CDR1 and CDR2: SGHTA, FQGNSA. Between the trimmed V and J ends, which lost 1 base and 2 bases, there was a span of 8 bases. This CDR3 spans 14 amino acids. CDR3 bases: TGTGCCAGCAGCTTAGGCGGCGGGCAAGAGACCCAGTACTTC. As protein: CASSLGGGQETQYF.

This chain joins TRBV24-1 and TRBJ1-2; 9 positions agree with TRBD1. V was pared by 3 bases and J by 7 bases, with 2 bases of the junction left unmatched. Germline CDR1 KGHDR, CDR2 SFDVKD. This CDR3 is 13 amino acids long. CDR3 in amino acids: CATSDTGGLGYTF. The CDR3 nucleotides read TGTGCCACCAGTGATACAGGGGGCCTTGGCTACACCTTC.